This TCR beta chain appears in the sequencing data of a study of cytomegalovirus exposure and HLA in healthy donors. Study results and caveats: In a later analysis, at a false discovery rate of 0.05, about 17,000 TCR beta sequences matched HLA alleles. A likely sequencing artifact accounted for one observed cluster of highly shared sequence variants.

Note on this clone: Its antigen is unknown.

CDR3 length: 16 residues. Unmatched junction bases numbered 8, after V lost 3 bases and J lost 9 bases. The germline V gene encodes CDR1 SGHRS and CDR2 YFSETQ. Primers for the PCR totalled 60 Vbeta and 13 Jbeta. The assay was immunoSEQ multiplex PCR, and TCRdb's table has in-frame clones only and misses some. The data contain 150,000 to 200,000 clones, around 85% of them singletons. The receptor was derived from a boy between 2 and 10 years old in good health and CMV-seronegative. Sequencing was performed on PBMCs. The genes are TRBV5-1 and TRBJ1-6; the match to TRBD1 covers 11 bases. CDR3 in amino acids: CASSSVGQGAFSPLHF. CDR3 sequence (DNA): TGCGCCAGCAGCTCAGTCGGACAGGGGGCTTTTTCACCCCTCCACTTT.